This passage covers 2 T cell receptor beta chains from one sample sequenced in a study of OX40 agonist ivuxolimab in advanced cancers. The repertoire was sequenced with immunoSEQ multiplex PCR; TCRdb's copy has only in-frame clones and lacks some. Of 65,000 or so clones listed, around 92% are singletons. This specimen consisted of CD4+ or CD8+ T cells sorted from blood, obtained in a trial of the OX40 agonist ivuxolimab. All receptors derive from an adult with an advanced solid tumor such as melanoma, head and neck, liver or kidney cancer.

Here the CDR3 DNA reads TGTGCCAGCAGCCCCACCGGCGAGACAGGGGGTGGAAGGTACGAGCAGTACTTC. The encoded protein is CASSPTGETGGGRYEQYF. The V gene is TRBV5-5, the J gene TRBJ2-7; 9 nucleotides agree with TRBD1. The CDR3 is 18 residues long. The V segment lost 4 bases and the J segment 4 bases; nucleotides outside the gene matches: 18. CDR1 is SGHKS, CDR2 YYEKEE, per germline (reference sequence). Combining the CDR3 with reference TRBV5-5 and TRBJ2-7 gives the whole variable domain DAGVTQSPTHLIKTRGQQVTLRCSPISGHKSVSWYQQVLGQGPQFIFQYYEKEERGRGNFPDRFSARQFPNYSSELNVNALLLGDSALYLCASSPTGETGGGRYEQYFGPGTRLTVT.

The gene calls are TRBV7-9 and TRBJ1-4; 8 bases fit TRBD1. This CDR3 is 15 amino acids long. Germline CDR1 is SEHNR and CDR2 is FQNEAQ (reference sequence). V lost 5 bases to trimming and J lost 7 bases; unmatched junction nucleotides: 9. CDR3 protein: CASSPDRAGGEKLFF. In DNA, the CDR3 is TGTGCCAGCAGCCCGGACAGGGCAGGTGGTGAAAAACTGTTTTTT.